A single T cell receptor (beta chain) is shown here with its context. The antigen is undetermined. The CDR3 sequence is 16 residues long. Looked up from germline, CDR1 is SNHLY and CDR2 is FYNNEI. The V end lost 7 bases, the J end lost 0 bases, and 13 bases lay between the germline ends. The sample is drawn from a study of shared clonotypes between healthy human individuals. Study context: The people who gave samples were a couple of women and three men aged 18 to 49. General study findings and limits: The represented genetic and exposure-history diversity was limited by the small number of donors.

It was across several immunoSEQ plates that each subset's genomic DNA was evenly split. The authors ran unsorted PBMC replicate PCRs on 250 to 350 ng DNA, approximately 30,000 T cell genomes. TCRdb keeps only in-frame clones here, not all; method: immunoSEQ multiplex PCR. The top ten clones hold about 12% of a sample with about 470,000 clones, roughly 77% of them seen once. This receptor was obtained from a woman in her thirties or forties in good health. Some clones in this sample may be carry-over from other donors' samples. The sequenced sample was PBMCs. The chain couples TRBV2 to TRBJ2-6; a weak D match, TRBD1 (5 bases). CDR3 region: CASNRQMSSGANVLTF. Here the CDR3 DNA reads TGTGCCAGCAATAGACAGATGAGCTCTGGGGCCAACGTCCTGACTTTC.